This T cell receptor (beta chain) was identified in a study of shared clonotypes between healthy human individuals. TCRdb keeps only in-frame clones here, not all; method: immunoSEQ multiplex PCR. The sample has some 660,000 clones; about three quarters are singletons. There are a few counts of this clone. Germline values: CDR1 SGHRS, CDR2 YFSETQ. The V gene lost 7 bases and the J gene lost 7 bases, with 8 bases spanning the gap. There are 11 residues in the CDR3. What was sequenced was memory CD4+ T cells sorted from blood. Subset given: CD45RA-negative fraction. This rearrangement joins TRBV5-1 to TRBJ2-2; no reliable D call. The sequence derives from a woman younger than 45 in good health. The CDR3 region is CASADDGELFF. CDR3 coding DNA: TGCGCCAGCGCGGACGACGGGGAGCTGTTTTTT.